This TCR beta chain appears in the sequencing data of a study of T cells after yellow fever vaccination. Study in general: SMART-Seq v4 Ultra Low Input handled preparation of low-cell-number fractions.

This clonotype was seen a handful of times. Its antigen is not known. TCRdb re-analysed the 5' RACE reads in MiXCR, keeping a single row per CDR3 protein. The sample includes fewer than 450,000 distinct CDR3 sequences, approximately 10% of them seen just once. Trimming stripped 0 bases from V and 0 bases from J, with 12 bases between. This CDR3 has 17 residues. Germline-derived CDR1 and CDR2 are LGHNA and YNFKEQ. Study-wide points: Abundant contaminating clonotypes from the bulk population could appear in FACS-sorted repertoires.

The sample consisted of PBMCs, taken on the day of the first yellow fever vaccination. This chain connects TRBV4-2 to TRBJ1-3; possibly TRBD1 for D (6 bases). The origin of this receptor is a man between 18 and 29 years old who received the YFV17D yellow fever vaccine. CDR3 amino acids: CASSQDLRQVSGNTIYF. Here the CDR3 DNA reads TGTGCCAGCAGCCAAGATCTCAGACAGGTCTCTGGAAACACCATATATTTT.